The clone carrying this T cell receptor (beta chain) has a handful of counts. This sample is part of a study of patients and donors after allogeneic stem cell transplantation. The CDR3 consists of 14 residues. Germline loops: CDR1 SGHRS, CDR2 YFSETQ. V lost 6 bases, J lost 0 bases, and 7 bases lay in between. MiXCR was run by TCRdb on the RT-PCR reads, yielding one entry per CDR3 protein. The data hold about 410,000 distinct CDR3 sequences, with 16% observed a single time. The clonotype comes from a human donor who was either an allogeneic HSCT recipient or a stem cell or donor lymphocyte infusion donor (not recorded which). It is not recorded whose cells these are; they may come from a transplant donor. Material: blood, either unsorted or a sorted T cell fraction (not recorded which). The chain carries TRBV5-1 and TRBJ1-6; D is unresolved. The CDR3 nucleotides read TGCGCCAGCAAGGCGAGCTCCTATAATTCACCCCTCCACTTT. Translating it yields CASKASSYNSPLHF.